One and the same sample provided the 30 T cell receptor beta chains below, sequenced in a study of T cell clonotyping in hematopoietic cell transplantation. TCRdb's copy holds only in-frame clones and misses some; the assay was immunoSEQ multiplex PCR. The table shows roughly 14,000 clones, with approximately 83% occurring only once. The sequenced material came from peripheral blood mononuclear cells. All receptors derive from a woman between 40 and 50 years old in good health. Some clones in this sample may be carry-over from other donors' samples.

This chain links TRBV10-3 with TRBJ2-3; D unclear. Germline CDR1 reads ENHRY; CDR2 reads SYGVKD. The CDR3 covers 13 residues. Between the trimmed V and J ends, which lost 4 bases and 6 bases, there was a span of 11 bases. The CDR3 region is CAISGIRLDTQYF. For the CDR3, the DNA is TGTGCCATCAGTGGTATTAGGTTGGATACGCAGTATTTT.

This clone was seen more than once but under ten times. J is TRBJ1-2 and V is TRBV7-8; D call uncertain. Germline V gene lookup returns CDR1 SGHVS and CDR2 FQNEAQ. The V end was cut by 3 bases, the J end by 0 bases, with 5 bases between. This CDR3 region has 13 residues. The CDR3 region is CASSFGANYGYTF. CDR3 bases: TGTGCCAGCAGCTTCGGTGCTAACTATGGCTACACCTTC.

This clone appeared once. This chain links TRBV28 with TRBJ1-2; 10 bases are a match to TRBD1. Germline CDR1 reads MDHEN; CDR2 reads SYDVKM. V gave up 3 bases and J gave up 6 bases; unmatched junction bases: 7. This CDR3 has 15 amino acids. CDR3 sequence: CASSFPPGQGNGYTF. The CDR3, as DNA: TGTGCCAGCAGTTTCCCTCCGGGACAGGGGAATGGCTACACCTTC.

The CDR3 bases are TGCGCCAGCAGCCAAGATTATTCGTCCAGGGGGCATCAGCCCCAGCATTTT. Protein product: CASSQDYSSRGHQPQHF. V and J are TRBV4-3 and TRBJ1-5; 8 positions agree with TRBD1. Trimming took 0 bases from V and 5 from J; bases not matched to a gene: 9. The CDR3 runs 17 residues. Germline V gene data show CDR1 as LGHNA and CDR2 as YSLEER.

V usage is TRBV4-3 and J usage is TRBJ2-7; D might be TRBD1 or TRBD2, each matching 5 bases. The V gene's germline CDR1 is LGHNA and CDR2 YSLEER. CDR3 length equals 14 residues. The V end was cut by 0 bases, the J end by 9 bases, with 15 bases between. The DNA for the CDR3 is TGCGCCAGCAGCCAAGATCCCGGGGCTGGGGGGCAGTACTTC. It encodes CASSQDPGAGGQYF.

The V gene is TRBV7-2, the J gene TRBJ2-2; D is unclear. V was cut by 1 base and J by 5 bases, with 8 bases left in between. The germline gives CDR1 SGHTA, CDR2 FQGNSA. The CDR3 runs 14 residues. The DNA of the CDR3 is TGTGCCAGCAGCTTAGGCCTCCGGACCGGGGAGCTGTTTTTT. Translation gives CASSLGLRTGELFF.

This clone was seen only once. The V call is TRBV19, the J call TRBJ2-7; D is possibly TRBD1 (5 bases). V gave up 6 bases and J gave up 0 bases, with 9 bases separating them. In germline, CDR1 is LNHDA, CDR2 SQIVND (reference sequence). CDR3 size: 13 residues. The CDR3 is CASSQGSSYEQYF. Here the CDR3 DNA reads TGTGCCAGTAGCCAGGGAAGCTCCTACGAGCAGTACTTC. Full variable domain (remainder filled in from reference TRBV19 and TRBJ2-7): DGGITQSPKYLFRKEGQNVTLSCEQNLNHDAMYWYRQDPGQGLRLIYYSQIVNDFQKGDIAEGYSVSREKKESFPLTVTSAQKNPTAFYLCASSQGSSYEQYFGPGTRLTVT.

In its sample, this clone was seen once. The chain uses TRBV7-9 and TRBJ2-7; 10 bases fit TRBD2. CDR1 and CDR2 (germline): SEHNR, FQNEAQ (reference sequence). V lost 6 bases to trimming and J lost 9 bases; unmatched junction nucleotides: 14. The CDR3 length is 15 residues. The CDR3 loop is CASSPIAGGSQGQYF. The CDR3 DNA is TGTGCCAGCAGTCCCATAGCGGGAGGATCCCAAGGGCAGTACTTC.

This clone is a singleton in its sample. The J gene is TRBJ1-6, the V gene TRBV5-1, with a weak D call TRBD1 (6 bases). Per germline, CDR1 SGHRS and CDR2 YFSETQ. Trimming removed 4 bases from V and 5 bases from J, with 10 bases in between. This CDR3 is built from 14 residues. The CDR3 here is CASSVNRDNSPLHF. In DNA, the CDR3 is TGCGCCAGCAGCGTAAACAGGGATAATTCACCCCTCCACTTT.

The chain employs TRBV28 and TRBJ2-1, with a tentative D call TRBD2 (5 bases). This CDR3 is built from 16 residues. Trimming pared 5 bases from V and 4 bases from J, leaving 18 bases between. CDR1 MDHEN and CDR2 SYDVKM come from the germline V gene. The CDR3 DNA follows: TGTGCCAGCAGTCCACTGGGAGCGGTGGGGTACAATGAGCAGTTCTTC. Translating it yields CASSPLGAVGYNEQFF.

CDR3 loop: CASSPRSVQAGTVNEQFF. CDR3 sequence (DNA): TGTGCCAGCAGCCCGAGATCCGTCCAGGCGGGAACTGTCAATGAGCAGTTCTTC. The chain uses TRBV4-2 and TRBJ2-1, with D possibly TRBD2 on 6 matching bases. CDR3 size: 18 residues. The V and J ends lost 4 bases and 6 bases respectively, with 25 bases between them. Germline assignment: CDR1 LGHNA and CDR2 YNFKEQ.

The J gene is TRBJ2-2, the V gene TRBV11-3; TRBD1 or TRBD2 may be the D gene (6 bases each). V lost 0 bases and J lost 5, with 13 bases in between. Germline V lookup: CDR1 SGHNT, CDR2 YENEEA. The CDR3 loop spans 16 amino acids. CDR3 sequence reads: CASSLEYGGRTGELFF. The CDR3 DNA sequence: TGTGCCAGCAGCTTAGAGTACGGGGGCAGGACCGGGGAGCTGTTTTTT. Filled out from reference TRBV11-3 and TRBJ2-2, the complete variable domain reads EAGVVQSPRYKIIEKKQPVAFWCNPISGHNTLYWYLQNLGQGPELLIRYENEEAVDDSQLPKDRFSAERLKGVDSTLKIQPAELGDSAVYLCASSLEYGGRTGELFFGEGSRLTVL.

This clone was found once. The rearrangement joins TRBV29-1 to TRBJ2-3, with D unclear. CDR3 size: 13 residues. The germline V and J ends were trimmed by 3 bases and 4 bases, with 11 bases remaining between them. The germline CDR1 and CDR2 sequences are SQVTM and ANQGSEA. The CDR3 region has the DNA TGCAGCGTTGATGGGCTGACCTCAGATACGCAGTATTTT. Residues: CSVDGLTSDTQYF.

The chain joins TRBV9 to TRBJ2-7; 9 nucleotides match TRBD1. The CDR3 has 16 amino acids. Germline V gene lookup returns CDR1 SGDLS and CDR2 YYNGEE. V lost 3 bases to trimming and J lost 3 bases; unmatched junction nucleotides: 10. The CDR3 sequence: CASSGGTGTGSYEQYF. The DNA of the CDR3 is TGTGCCAGCAGCGGGGGGACCGGGACAGGGAGCTACGAGCAGTACTTC. The full variable domain, with the rest looked up from reference TRBV9 and TRBJ2-7, is DSGVTQTPKHLITATGQRVTLRCSPRSGDLSVYWYQQSLDQGLQFLIQYYNGEERAKGNILERFSAQQFPDLHSELNLSSLELGDSALYFCASSGGTGTGSYEQYFGPGTRLTVT.

The chain recombines TRBV7-2 with TRBJ2-1, with 11 bases aligning to TRBD2. The CDR3 has 16 residues. Germline CDR1 and CDR2: SGHTA and FQGNSA. With 5 bases clipped from V and 4 bases from J, the junction kept 7 bases outside the gene matches. This chain's CDR3 is CASSPPGLAAYNEQFF. CDR3 coding DNA: TGTGCCAGCAGCCCACCGGGACTAGCGGCATACAATGAGCAGTTCTTC.

V and J are TRBV6-6 and TRBJ1-1; D is ambiguous. The CDR3 has 13 residues. Germline CDR1 reads MNHNY; CDR2 reads SVGAGI (reference sequence). Trimming left V 2 bases short and J 2 bases short, with 6 bases between. CDR3 amino acids: CASSYLGNTEAFF. The CDR3 coding sequence is TGTGCCAGCAGTTACCTTGGAAACACTGAAGCTTTCTTT.

The rearrangement uses TRBV29-1 and TRBJ2-7, with TRBD2 matching over 7 bases. The V gene end was trimmed by 5 bases and the J gene end by 6 bases; junction bases not matched to a gene: 7. CDR1 and CDR2 (germline): SQVTM, ANQGSEA. The CDR3 loop spans 12 amino acids. CDR3 in DNA: TGCAGCGTTTTCACTAGCGTTAGCGAGCAGTACTTC. Translating gives CSVFTSVSEQYF.

The CDR3 protein is CASSLTPSDIDEQFF. The CDR3, as DNA: TGTGCCAGCAGTTTAACCCCGTCGGATATTGATGAGCAGTTCTTC. The chain links TRBV27 to TRBJ2-1; D unresolved. The CDR3 is 15 residues long. V lost 2 bases and J 8 bases, leaving 16 bases between the germline ends. The germline V gene encodes CDR1 MNHEY and CDR2 SMNVEV (reference sequence).

The chain has TRBV5-6 and TRBJ1-4; D gene ambiguous. The CDR3 totals 13 residues. Germline CDR1 and CDR2: SGHDT and YYEEEE. V was cut by 0 bases and J by 7 bases, with 7 bases left in between. The CDR3 sequence is CASSLDLGEKLFF. DNA of the CDR3: TGTGCCAGCAGCTTGGACCTGGGTGAAAAACTGTTTTTT.

V and J are TRBV14 and TRBJ2-3, with 7 bases fitting TRBD1. Trimming took 4 bases from V and 1 from J; bases not matched to a gene: 5. The CDR3 is 15 residues long. CDR1 is SGHDN, CDR2 FVKESK, per germline. The CDR3 reads CASSPRTGGTDTQYF. In DNA, the CDR3 is TGTGCCAGCAGCCCGAGGACAGGTGGCACAGATACGCAGTATTTT.

CDR3 loop: CASYKGGVNYGYTF. The CDR3 DNA reads TGTGCCAGCTACAAGGGGGGGGTCAACTATGGCTACACCTTC. The chain is built from TRBV6-5 and TRBJ1-2; TRBD1 is a possible D gene (6 bases). This CDR3 has 14 amino acids. Germline CDR1 and CDR2: MNHEY and SVGAGI. Trimming shortened V by 8 bases and J by 2 bases, and 15 bases separated the two germline ends.

The chain recombines TRBV28 with TRBJ1-1; TRBD1 is a possible D gene (5 bases). V gave up 5 bases and J gave up 1 base, with 11 bases separating them. The length of the CDR3 is 14 residues. The germline gives CDR1 MDHEN, CDR2 SYDVKM. The CDR3 region has the DNA TGTGCCAGCAGTCCGCAGGGACCGAACACTGAAGCTTTCTTT. Amino acids: CASSPQGPNTEAFF.

The rearrangement uses TRBV29-1 and TRBJ1-2; D remains ambiguous. CDR1 is SQVTM and CDR2 is ANQGSEA in the germline V gene. The CDR3 contains 12 residues. Deletions cut 4 bases from V and 3 bases from J, with 9 bases between. The DNA of the CDR3 is TGCAGCGTTGTGTGGGGAGACTATGGCTACACCTTC. It yields the protein CSVVWGDYGYTF.

The rearrangement uses TRBV6-5 and TRBJ1-4; 8 nucleotides line up with TRBD1. Germline lookup yields CDR1 MNHEY and CDR2 SVGAGI. The CDR3 spans 14 residues. V lost 6 bases, J lost 7 bases, and 7 bases stayed unmatched. CDR3 DNA sequence: TGTGCCAGCAGCAAGGACAGGGCCAGTGAAAAACTGTTTTTT. Amino acid sequence: CASSKDRASEKLFF.

The V call is TRBV20-1, the J call TRBJ2-5; no definite D call. CDR1 and CDR2 from the germline V gene are DFQATT and SNEGSKA (reference sequence). Between the trimmed V and J ends, which lost 3 bases and 3 bases, there was a span of 2 bases. The CDR3 is 10 residues long. CDR3 region: CSAREETQYF. DNA for the CDR3: TGCAGTGCTAGGGAAGAGACCCAGTACTTC.

The chain carries TRBV23-1 and TRBJ1-5, with 7 nucleotides matching TRBD1. TRBV23-1 is an open reading frame, and its role is uncertain. There are 14 residues in the CDR3. V gave up 7 bases and J gave up 5 bases; unmatched junction bases: 8. The CDR3 coding sequence is TGCGCCAGCATTATAACAGGGGCGGATCAGCCCCAGCATTTT. This sequence encodes CASIITGADQPQHF.

V is TRBV7-3 and J is TRBJ2-7, with D unresolved. The CDR3 covers 13 residues. Per germline, CDR1 SGHTA and CDR2 FQGTGA. The V gene lost 1 base and the J gene lost 5 bases, with 9 bases spanning the gap. CDR3 coding DNA: TGTGCCAGCAGCTTAAGTCCTACCGACGAGCAGTACTTC. Translating it yields CASSLSPTDEQYF.

This chain uses TRBV28 with TRBJ1-5; D is uncertain. The germline V and J ends were trimmed by 3 bases and 3 bases, with 6 bases remaining between them. CDR3 length: 13 amino acids. The germline CDR1 and CDR2 sequences are MDHEN and SYDVKM. The CDR3 sequence: CASSFVDNQPQHF. CDR3 nucleotides: TGTGCCAGCAGTTTTGTCGACAATCAGCCCCAGCATTTT.

This rearrangement joins TRBV5-4 to TRBJ1-2; 7 nucleotides match TRBD1. This CDR3 contains 15 residues. Germline lookup yields CDR1 SGHNT and CDR2 YYREEE (reference sequence). V dropped 4 bases and J dropped 5; count of bases not matched to a gene: 11. For the CDR3, the DNA is TGTGCCAGCAGCCCGGACGGGACAGAGAGTTATGGCTACACCTTC. Its protein product is CASSPDGTESYGYTF.

The rearrangement links TRBV2 to TRBJ1-5, with a possible D match to TRBD1 (6 bases). The length of the CDR3 is 15 residues. The germline V and J ends were trimmed by 11 bases and 0 bases, with 17 bases remaining between them. The germline V gene encodes CDR1 SNHLY and CDR2 FYNNEI. The chain's CDR3 is CASRDGGLSNQPQHF. The CDR3 DNA sequence: TGTGCCTCCCGGGACGGGGGGCTTAGCAATCAGCCCCAGCATTTT.